This T cell receptor (beta chain) was obtained from a study of T-cell memory formation after mild COVID-19. Background on the study: Largely, the TCR clusters proved donor specific.

This clonotype was recorded only once. The CDR3 has 20 amino acids. Libraries for TCRalpha and TCRbeta carried sample barcodes and unique molecular identifiers via 5'RACE. In TCRdb, the 5' RACE reads were re-called with MiXCR into one record per CDR3 protein. The data hold around 150,000 distinct CDR3 sequences, with 25% to 40% observed a single time. The sequenced material came from PBMCs or a T cell subset sorted from them (not recorded which). The chain carries TRBV21-1 and TRBJ2-3; the table's D gene call, TRBD2, was not cross checked with the DNA. TRBV21-1 is an annotated pseudogene. The sequence came from an adult woman who had mild COVID-19 (a few samples of this study predate the infection). Cell type and time point are not known. Written as DNA, the CDR3 is TGTGCCAGCAGCAAACCCCGACAGGGGTCTAGCGGGGATAGCACAGATACGCAGTATTTT. Translated, it gives CASSKPRQGSSGDSTDTQYF.